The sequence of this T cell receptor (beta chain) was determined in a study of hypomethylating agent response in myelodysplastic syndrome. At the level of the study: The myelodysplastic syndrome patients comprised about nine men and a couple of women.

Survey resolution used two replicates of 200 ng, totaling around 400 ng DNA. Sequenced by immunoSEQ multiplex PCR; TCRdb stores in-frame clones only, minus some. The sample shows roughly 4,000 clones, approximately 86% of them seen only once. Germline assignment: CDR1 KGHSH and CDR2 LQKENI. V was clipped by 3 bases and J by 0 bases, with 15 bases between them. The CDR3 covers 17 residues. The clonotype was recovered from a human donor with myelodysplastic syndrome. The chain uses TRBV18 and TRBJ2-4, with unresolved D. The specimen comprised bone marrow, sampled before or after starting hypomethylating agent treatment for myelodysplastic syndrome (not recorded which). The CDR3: CASSPPWAALAKNIQYF. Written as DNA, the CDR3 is TGTGCCAGCTCACCCCCTTGGGCAGCTCTAGCCAAAAACATTCAGTACTTC.